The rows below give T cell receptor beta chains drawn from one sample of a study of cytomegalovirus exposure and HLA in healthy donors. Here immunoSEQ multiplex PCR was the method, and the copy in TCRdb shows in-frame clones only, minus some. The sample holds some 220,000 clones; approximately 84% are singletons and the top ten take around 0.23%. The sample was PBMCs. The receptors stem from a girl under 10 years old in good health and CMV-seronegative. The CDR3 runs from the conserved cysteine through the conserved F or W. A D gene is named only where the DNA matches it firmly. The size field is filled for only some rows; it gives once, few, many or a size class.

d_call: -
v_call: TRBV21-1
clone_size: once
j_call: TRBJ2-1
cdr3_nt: TGTGCCAGCAGCAAAGGGGGCGGGGGTCCGTACAATGAGCAGTTCTTC
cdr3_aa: CASSKGGGGPYNEQFF

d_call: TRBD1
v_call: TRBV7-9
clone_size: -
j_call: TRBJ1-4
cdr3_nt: TGTGCCAGCAGCTTGGGACAGGGTAATACTAATGAAAAACTGTTTTTT
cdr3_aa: CASSLGQGNTNEKLFF

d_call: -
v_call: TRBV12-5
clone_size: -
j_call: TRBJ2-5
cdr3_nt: TGTGCTAGTGGTGGGGGGCCGGGAGGAGAGACCCAGTACTTC
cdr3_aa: CASGGGPGGETQYF

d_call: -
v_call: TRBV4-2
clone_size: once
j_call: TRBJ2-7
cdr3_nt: TGTGCCAGCAGCCGAGGCTTTTCAGGGGATTTGAACTACGAGCAGTACTTC
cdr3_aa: CASSRGFSGDLNYEQYF

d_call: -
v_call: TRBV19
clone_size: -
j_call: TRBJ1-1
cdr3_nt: TGTGCCAGTAGTATGGGTAGGGGCACTGAAGCTTTCTTT
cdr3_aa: CASSMGRGTEAFF

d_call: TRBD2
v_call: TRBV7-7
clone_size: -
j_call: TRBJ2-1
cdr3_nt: TGTGCCAGCAGCTTTCGGGGGGTCAGCTCCTACAATGAGCAGTTCTTC
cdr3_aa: CASSFRGVSSYNEQFF

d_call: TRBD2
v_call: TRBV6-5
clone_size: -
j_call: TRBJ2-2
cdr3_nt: TGTGCCAGCAAACTAGCGGGGGGGCCCGGGGAGCTGTTTTTT
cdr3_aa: CASKLAGGPGELFF

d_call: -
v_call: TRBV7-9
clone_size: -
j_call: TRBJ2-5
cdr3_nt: TGTGCCAGCAGTTCCAACGCAGGGCACCCCAACCAGTACTTC
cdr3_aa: CASSSNAGHPNQYF

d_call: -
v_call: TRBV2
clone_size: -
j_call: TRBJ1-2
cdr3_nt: TGTGCCAGCACCACGAGACAGCGCGTCTATGGCTACACCTTC
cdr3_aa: CASTTRQRVYGYTF

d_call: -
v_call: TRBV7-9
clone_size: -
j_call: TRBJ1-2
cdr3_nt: TGTGCCAGCAGAGACGTGGCGGGCGATGGCTACACCTTC
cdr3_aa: CASRDVAGDGYTF

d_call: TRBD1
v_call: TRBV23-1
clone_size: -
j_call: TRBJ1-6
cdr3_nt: TGCGCCAGCAGTCCGCCCGGGACAGGGGATAATTCACCCCTCCACTTT
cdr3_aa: CASSPPGTGDNSPLHF

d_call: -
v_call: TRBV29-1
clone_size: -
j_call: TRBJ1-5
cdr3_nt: TGCAGCGTTGGAGAGCACTTCAATCAGCCCCAGCATTTT
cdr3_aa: CSVGEHFNQPQHF

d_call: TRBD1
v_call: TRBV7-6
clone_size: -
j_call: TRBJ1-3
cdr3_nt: TGTGCCAGCAGCTTAGGACAGGGGCGAAACACCATATATTTT
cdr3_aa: CASSLGQGRNTIYF

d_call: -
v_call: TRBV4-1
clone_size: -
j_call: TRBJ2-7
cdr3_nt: TGCGCCAGCAGCCAAGCGGGATCGTCGGGGGTCTACGAGCAGTACTTC
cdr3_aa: CASSQAGSSGVYEQYF

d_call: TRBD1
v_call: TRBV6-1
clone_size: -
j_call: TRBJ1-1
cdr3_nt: TGTGCCAGCAACGGCGCGTTGAGACAGGGGACTGAAGCTTTCTTT
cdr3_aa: CASNGALRQGTEAFF

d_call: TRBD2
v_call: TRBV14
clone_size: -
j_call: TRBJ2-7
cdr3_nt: TGTGCCAGCAGCCAATTGAGCGGGAGAAGCGTCGAGCAGTACTTC
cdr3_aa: CASSQLSGRSVEQYF

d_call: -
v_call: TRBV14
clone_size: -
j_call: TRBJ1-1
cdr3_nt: TGTGCCAGCAGCCAAGGTTTTAGGGGGACTGAAGCTTTCTTT
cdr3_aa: CASSQGFRGTEAFF

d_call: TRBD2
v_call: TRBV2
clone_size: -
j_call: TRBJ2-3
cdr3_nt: TGTGCCAGCATAGGCCTAGCGGCTAGCACAGATACGCAGTATTTT
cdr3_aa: CASIGLAASTDTQYF

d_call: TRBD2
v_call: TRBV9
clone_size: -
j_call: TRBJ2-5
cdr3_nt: TGTGCCAGCAGCGCAGCGGGACTAGCGATGGAGACCCAGTACTTC
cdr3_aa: CASSAAGLAMETQYF

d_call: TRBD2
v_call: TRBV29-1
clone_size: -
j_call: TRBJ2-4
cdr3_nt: TGCAGCGTCACCACGGGAGGGAACATTCAGTACTTC
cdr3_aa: CSVTTGGNIQYF

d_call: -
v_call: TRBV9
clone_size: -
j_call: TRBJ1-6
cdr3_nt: TGTGCCAGCGGGAATGCGGGCTATAATTCACCCCTCCACTTT
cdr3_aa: CASGNAGYNSPLHF

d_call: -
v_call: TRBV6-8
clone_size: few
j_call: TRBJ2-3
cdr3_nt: TGTGCCAGCAGTACCCCGACTAGAGGCACAGATACGCAGTATTTT
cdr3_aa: CASSTPTRGTDTQYF

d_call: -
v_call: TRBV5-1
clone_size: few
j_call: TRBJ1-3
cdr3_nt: TGCGCCAGCAGCTTGCCTCTCACAGGGTCTGGAAACACCATATATTTT
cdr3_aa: CASSLPLTGSGNTIYF

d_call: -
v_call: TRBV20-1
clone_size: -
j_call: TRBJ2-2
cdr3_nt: TGCAGTGCGCGTAGCACCGGGGAGCTGTTTTTT
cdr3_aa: CSARSTGELFF